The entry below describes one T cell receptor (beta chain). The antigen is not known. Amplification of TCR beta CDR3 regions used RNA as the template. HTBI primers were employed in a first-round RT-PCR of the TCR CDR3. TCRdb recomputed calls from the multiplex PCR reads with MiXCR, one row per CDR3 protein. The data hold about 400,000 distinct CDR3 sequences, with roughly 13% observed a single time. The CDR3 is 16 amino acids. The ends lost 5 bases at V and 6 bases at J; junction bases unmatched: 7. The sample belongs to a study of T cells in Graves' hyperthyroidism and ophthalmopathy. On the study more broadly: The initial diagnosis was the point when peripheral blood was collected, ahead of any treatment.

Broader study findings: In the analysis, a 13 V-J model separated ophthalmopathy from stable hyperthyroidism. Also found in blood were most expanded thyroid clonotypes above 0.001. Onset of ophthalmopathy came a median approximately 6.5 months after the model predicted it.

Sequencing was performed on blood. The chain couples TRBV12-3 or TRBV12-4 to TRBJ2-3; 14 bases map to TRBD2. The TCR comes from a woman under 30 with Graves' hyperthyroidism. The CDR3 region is CASSAGTSGRGDTQYF. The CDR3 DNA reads TGTGCCAGCAGTGCCGGGACTAGCGGGAGAGGGGATACGCAGTATTTT.